These T cell receptor beta chains were read from a single sample in a study of cytomegalovirus exposure and HLA in healthy donors. TCRdb keeps only in-frame clones here, not all; method: immunoSEQ multiplex PCR. The table lists 100,000 to 150,000 clones, 74% of them singletons, with roughly 4.1% in the top ten. Sequenced: PBMCs. These receptor sequences come from a woman aged 45-65 years in good health and CMV-seropositive. CDR3s include the opening cysteine and the closing phenylalanine or tryptophan. A D gene is named only where the DNA matches it firmly.

CDR3 length | J gene | V gene | D gene | CDR3 DNA | CDR3 protein
14 | TRBJ1-1 | TRBV2 | - | TGTGCCAGCACCGATCGACTGAGGCAGCTTGAAGCTTTCTTT | CASTDRLRQLEAFF
15 | TRBJ1-2 | TRBV7-9 | TRBD1 | TGTGCCAGCAGCTCACGGACAGGGCCAATCTATGGCTACACCTTC | CASSSRTGPIYGYTF
17 | TRBJ2-2 | TRBV7-3 | TRBD2 | TGTGCCAGCAGCTTGAATCCCGGCGGGGGTACACACGGGGAGCTGTTTTTT | CASSLNPGGGTHGELFF
16 | TRBJ2-1 | TRBV11-2 | - | TGTGCCAGCAGCTTAATCTCAGGCACGGCTCTCCGTGAGCAGTTCTTC | CASSLISGTALREQFF
15 | TRBJ2-1 | TRBV6-5 | - | TGTGCCAGCAAAAAATGGGTTGCAGGGATCAATGAGCAGTTCTTC | CASKKWVAGINEQFF
13 | TRBJ2-7 | TRBV6-5 | - | TGTGCCAGCAGTTACTCGAATCTATACGAGCAGTACTTC | CASSYSNLYEQYF
16 | TRBJ1-6 | TRBV6-5 | TRBD1 | TGTGCCAGCAGTTACAACTCACAGGGGGCCAGTTCACCCCTCCACTTT | CASSYNSQGASSPLHF
14 | TRBJ1-5 | TRBV4-1 | - | TGCGCCAGCAGCCAACAACAGGTTGATCAGCCCCAGCATTTT | CASSQQQVDQPQHF
13 | TRBJ1-2 | TRBV30 | - | TGTGCCTGGACTTTAACCAGTAACTATGGCTACACCTTC | CAWTLTSNYGYTF
16 | TRBJ2-7 | TRBV7-9 | TRBD2 | TGTTCCAGCAGCTTATTTGGGTGGGGAGGGTTCGAAGAGCAGTACTTC | CSSSLFGWGGFEEQYF
12 | TRBJ2-7 | TRBV7-9 | TRBD2 | TGTGCCAGCAGCTTAGACGGGGGGGAGCAGTACTTC | CASSLDGGEQYF
11 | TRBJ2-7 | TRBV30 | - | TGTGCCTGGAGTGCCTCGTATGAGCAGTACTTC | CAWSASYEQYF
13 | TRBJ1-2 | TRBV7-9 | - | TGTGCCAGCAGCCTCGCCCAGGGTTATGGCTACACCTTC | CASSLAQGYGYTF
14 | TRBJ2-7 | TRBV15 | - | TGTGCCACCAGCATCCAGACAGTCTGGGGAGAGCAGTACTTC | CATSIQTVWGEQYF
13 | TRBJ1-2 | TRBV12-5 | - | TGTGCTAGTGGTCAGGGATTCAAGGCTGGCTACACCTTC | CASGQGFKAGYTF
14 | TRBJ1-5 | TRBV7-9 | - | TGTGCCAGCAGCAAGATTAGTAGCAATCAGCCCCAGCATTTT | CASSKISSNQPQHF
12 | TRBJ1-5 | TRBV19 | - | TGTGCCAGTAGTATAGGGCATCAGCCCCAGCATTTT | CASSIGHQPQHF
15 | TRBJ2-1 | TRBV10-1 | TRBD1 | TGCGCCAGCAGCCTCACAGGGGGCAAGTACAATGAGCAGTTCTTC | CASSLTGGKYNEQFF
16 | TRBJ2-6 | TRBV5-1 | - | TGCGCCAGCAGCTTGAATGTCTTCTCTGGGGCCAACGTCCTGACTTTC | CASSLNVFSGANVLTF
15 | TRBJ2-6 | TRBV5-1 | - | TGCGCCAGCAGCTTGGGCGGTTCTGGGGCCAACGTCCTGACTTTC | CASSLGGSGANVLTF
19 | TRBJ2-2 | TRBV7-6 | TRBD2 | TGTGCCAGCAGCTTCGTCTCCGCTGGGCGGGGGGGACACGTCGGGGAGCTGTTTTTT | CASSFVSAGRGGHVGELFF
15 | TRBJ2-3 | TRBV5-1 | - | TGCGCCAGCAGCTCATCCACTTCTAGCACAGATACGCAGTATTTT | CASSSSTSSTDTQYF
13 | TRBJ1-1 | TRBV6-5 | - | TGTGCCAGCAGCCCCCTTGTGAACACTGAAGCTTTCTTT | CASSPLVNTEAFF
15 | TRBJ1-2 | TRBV9 | TRBD1 | TGTGCCAGCAGCGTAGGCTCAGGGGGGAACTATGGCTACACCTTC | CASSVGSGGNYGYTF
16 | TRBJ2-7 | TRBV6-1 | - | TGTGCCAGCAGTGCGATCCCCGGGGGTGGTAACTACGAGCAGTACTTC | CASSAIPGGGNYEQYF
16 | TRBJ2-3 | TRBV9 | TRBD2 | TGTGCCAGCAGCGTCCGGACTAGCGGGTATGGGGATACGCAGTATTTT | CASSVRTSGYGDTQYF